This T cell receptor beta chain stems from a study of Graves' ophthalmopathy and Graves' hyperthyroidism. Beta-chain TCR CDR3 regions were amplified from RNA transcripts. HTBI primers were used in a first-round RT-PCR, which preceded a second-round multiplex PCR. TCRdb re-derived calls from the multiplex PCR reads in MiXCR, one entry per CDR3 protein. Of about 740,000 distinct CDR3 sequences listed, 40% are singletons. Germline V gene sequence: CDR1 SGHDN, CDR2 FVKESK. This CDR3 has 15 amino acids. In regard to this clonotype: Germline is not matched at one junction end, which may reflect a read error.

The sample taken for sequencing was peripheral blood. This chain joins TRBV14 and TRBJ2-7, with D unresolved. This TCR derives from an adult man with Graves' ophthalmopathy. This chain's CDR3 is CASSQELPPHNEQHF. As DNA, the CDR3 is TGTGCCAGCAGCCAAGAACTACCACCTCATAACGAGCAGCACTTC.